The T cell receptor beta chain under discussion was sequenced for a study of T cell responses to AZD1222 COVID-19 vaccine. Overall study results and limits: Clonal diversity may have been underestimated, and the donors were mostly white British, with more females than males. CD4 TCRs linked to vaccination spanned spike, dominating at 160-218 and 743-854. Repertoires were sampled only after the peak T cell response.

Libraries were prepared by immunoSEQ multiplex PCR; TCRdb keeps only in-frame clonotypes and omits some of them. The repertoire includes about 72,000 clones, roughly nine tenths of them detected once, and roughly 28% sits in the top ten. With regard to this clone: The antigen remains unidentified.

Trimming took 2 bases from V and 6 from J; bases not matched to a gene: 4. Germline-derived CDR1 and CDR2 are MNHNY and SVGAGI (reference sequence). CDR3 length: 15 residues. The chain carries TRBV6-6 and TRBJ2-1; 10 bases line up with TRBD2. The source is an adult who received the AZD1222 COVID-19 vaccine. The starting material was peripheral blood, obtained 28 days after the second AZD1222 dose. CDR3 residues: CASSYEAGGSNEQFF. DNA of the CDR3: TGTGCCAGCAGTTACGAAGCGGGAGGGTCCAATGAGCAGTTCTTC.